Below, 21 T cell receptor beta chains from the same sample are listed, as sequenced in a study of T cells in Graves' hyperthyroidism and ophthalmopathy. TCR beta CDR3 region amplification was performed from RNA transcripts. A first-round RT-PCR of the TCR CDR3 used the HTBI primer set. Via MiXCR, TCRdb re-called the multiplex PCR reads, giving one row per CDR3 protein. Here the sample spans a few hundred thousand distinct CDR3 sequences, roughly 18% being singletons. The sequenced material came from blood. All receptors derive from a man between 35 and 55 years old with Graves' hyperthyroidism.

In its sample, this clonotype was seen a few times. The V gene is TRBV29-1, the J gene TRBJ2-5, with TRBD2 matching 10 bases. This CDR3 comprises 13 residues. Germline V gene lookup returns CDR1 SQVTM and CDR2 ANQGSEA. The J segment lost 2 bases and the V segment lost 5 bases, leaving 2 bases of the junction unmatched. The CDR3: CSVLLAGQETQYF. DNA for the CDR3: TGCAGCGTTTTACTAGCGGGGCAAGAGACCCAGTACTTC.

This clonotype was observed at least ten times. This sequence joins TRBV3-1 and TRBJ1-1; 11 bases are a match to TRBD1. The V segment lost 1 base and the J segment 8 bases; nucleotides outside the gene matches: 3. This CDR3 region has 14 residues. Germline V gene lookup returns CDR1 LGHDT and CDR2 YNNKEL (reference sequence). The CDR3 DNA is TGTGCCAGCAGCCAAGGGACAGGGGGCGGGGAAGCTTTCTTT. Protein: CASSQGTGGGEAFF.

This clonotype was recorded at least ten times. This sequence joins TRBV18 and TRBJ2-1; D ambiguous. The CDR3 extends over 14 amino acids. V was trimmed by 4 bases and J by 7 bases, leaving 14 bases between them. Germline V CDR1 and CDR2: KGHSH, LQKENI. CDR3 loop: CASSLRVKGNEQFF. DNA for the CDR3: TGTGCCAGCTCACTACGAGTAAAGGGTAATGAGCAGTTCTTC.

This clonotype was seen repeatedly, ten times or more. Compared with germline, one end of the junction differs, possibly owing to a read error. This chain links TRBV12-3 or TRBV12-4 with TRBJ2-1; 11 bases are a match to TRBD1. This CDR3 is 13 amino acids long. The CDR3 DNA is TGTGCCAGCTTACGGGACAGGGGGAATGAACAGTTCTTC. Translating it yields CASLRDRGNEQFF.

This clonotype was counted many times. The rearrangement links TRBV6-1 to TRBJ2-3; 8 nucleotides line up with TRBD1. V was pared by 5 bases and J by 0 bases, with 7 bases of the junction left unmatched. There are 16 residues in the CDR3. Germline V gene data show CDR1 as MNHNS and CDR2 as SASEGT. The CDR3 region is CASSLDRAASTDTQYF. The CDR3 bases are TGTGCCAGCAGTTTGGACAGGGCCGCTAGCACAGATACGCAGTATTTT.

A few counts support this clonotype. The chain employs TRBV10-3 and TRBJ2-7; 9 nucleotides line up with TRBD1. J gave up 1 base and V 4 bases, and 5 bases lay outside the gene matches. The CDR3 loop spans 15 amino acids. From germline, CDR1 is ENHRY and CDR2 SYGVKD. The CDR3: CAISAPGQGSYEQYF. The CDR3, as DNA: TGTGCCATCAGTGCCCCGGGACAGGGATCCTACGAGCAGTACTTC.

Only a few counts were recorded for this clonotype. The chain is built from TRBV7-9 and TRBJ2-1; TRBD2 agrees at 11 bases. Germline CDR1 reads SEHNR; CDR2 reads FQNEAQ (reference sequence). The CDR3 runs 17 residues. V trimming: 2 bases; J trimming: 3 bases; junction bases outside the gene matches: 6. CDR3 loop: CASSLLAGGKNYNEQFF. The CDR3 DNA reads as TGTGCCAGCAGCTTACTAGCGGGGGGAAAAAACTACAATGAGCAGTTCTTC.

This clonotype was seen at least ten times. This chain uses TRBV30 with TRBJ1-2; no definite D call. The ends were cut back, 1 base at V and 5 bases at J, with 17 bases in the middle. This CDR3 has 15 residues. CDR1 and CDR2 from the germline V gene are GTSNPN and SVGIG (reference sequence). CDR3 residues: CAWSARSLFQYGYTF. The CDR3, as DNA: TGTGCCTGGAGTGCGAGGAGCCTCTTTCAGTATGGCTACACCTTC. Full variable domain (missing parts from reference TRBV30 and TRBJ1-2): SQTIHQWPATLVQPVGSPLSLECTVEGTSNPNLYWYRQAAGRGLQLLFYSVGIGQISSEVPQNLSASRPQDRQFILSSKKLLLSDSGFYLCAWSARSLFQYGYTFGSGTRLTVV.

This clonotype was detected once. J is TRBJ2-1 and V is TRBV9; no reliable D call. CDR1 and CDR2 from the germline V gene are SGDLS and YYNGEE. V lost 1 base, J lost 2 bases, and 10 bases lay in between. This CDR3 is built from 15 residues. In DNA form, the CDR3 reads TGTGCCAGCAGCGTAACCCTCAACACCTACAATGAGCAGTTCTTC. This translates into CASSVTLNTYNEQFF.

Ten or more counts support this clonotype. The DNA of the CDR3 is TGTGCCTGGAGTGTGGGTGCCGGGGAGCTGTTTTTT. Amino acids: CAWSVGAGELFF. V and J are TRBV30 and TRBJ2-2, with unresolved D. Germline V gives CDR1 GTSNPN, CDR2 SVGIG (reference sequence). The CDR3 is 12 residues long. Trimming stripped 0 bases from V and 6 bases from J, with 5 bases between.

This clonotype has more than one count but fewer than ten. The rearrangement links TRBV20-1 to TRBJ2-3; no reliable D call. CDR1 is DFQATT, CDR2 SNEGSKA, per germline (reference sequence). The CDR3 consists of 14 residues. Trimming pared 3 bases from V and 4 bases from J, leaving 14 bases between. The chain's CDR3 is CSASAWNGADTQYF. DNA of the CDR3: TGCAGTGCTAGTGCCTGGAATGGCGCAGATACGCAGTATTTT.

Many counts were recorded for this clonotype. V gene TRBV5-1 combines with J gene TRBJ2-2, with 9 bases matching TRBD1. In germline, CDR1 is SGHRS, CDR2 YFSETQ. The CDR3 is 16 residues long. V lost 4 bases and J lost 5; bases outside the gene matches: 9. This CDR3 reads CASSRAGQGLTGELFF. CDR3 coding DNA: TGCGCCAGCAGCCGTGCGGGACAGGGTCTTACCGGGGAGCTGTTTTTT. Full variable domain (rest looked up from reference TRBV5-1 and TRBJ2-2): KAGVTQTPRYLIKTRGQQVTLSCSPISGHRSVSWYQQTPGQGLQFLFEYFSETQRNKGNFPGRFSGRQFSNSRSEMNVSTLELGDSALYLCASSRAGQGLTGELFFGEGSRLTVL.

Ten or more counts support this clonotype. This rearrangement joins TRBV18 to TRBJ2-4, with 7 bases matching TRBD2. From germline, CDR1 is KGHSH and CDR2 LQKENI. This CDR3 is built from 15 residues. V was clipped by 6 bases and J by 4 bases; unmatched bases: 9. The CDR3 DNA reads TGTGCCAGCTCCCCGATGCAGCGGGAAAAAAACATTCAGTACTTC. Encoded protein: CASSPMQREKNIQYF.

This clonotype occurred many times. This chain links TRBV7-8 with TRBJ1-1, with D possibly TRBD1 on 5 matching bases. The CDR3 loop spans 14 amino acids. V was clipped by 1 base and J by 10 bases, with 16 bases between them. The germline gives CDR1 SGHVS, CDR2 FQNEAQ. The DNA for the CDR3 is TGTGCCAGCAGCTTAGTATCGCCGGGACTAGGAGCTTTCTTT. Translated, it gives CASSLVSPGLGAFF.

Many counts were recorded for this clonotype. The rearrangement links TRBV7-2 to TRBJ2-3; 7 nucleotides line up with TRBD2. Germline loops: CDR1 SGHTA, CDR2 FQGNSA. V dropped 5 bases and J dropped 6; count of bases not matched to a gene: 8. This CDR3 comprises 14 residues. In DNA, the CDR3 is TGTGCCAGCAGCCTAAGATGGGGGGGGGATACGCAGTATTTT. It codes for CASSLRWGGDTQYF. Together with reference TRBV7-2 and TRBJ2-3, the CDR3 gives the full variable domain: GAGVSQSPSNKVTEKGKDVELRCDPISGHTALYWYRQSLGQGLEFLIYFQGNSAPDKSGLPSDRFSAERTGGSVSTLTIQRTQQEDSAVYLCASSLRWGGDTQYFGPGTRLTVL.

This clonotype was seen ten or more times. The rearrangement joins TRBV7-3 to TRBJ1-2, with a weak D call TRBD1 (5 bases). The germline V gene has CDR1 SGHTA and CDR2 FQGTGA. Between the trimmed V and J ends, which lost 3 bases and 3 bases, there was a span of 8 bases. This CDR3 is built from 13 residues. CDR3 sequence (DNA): TGTGCCAGCAGCTTGGGGGGAGACTATGGCTACACCTTC. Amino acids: CASSLGGDYGYTF.

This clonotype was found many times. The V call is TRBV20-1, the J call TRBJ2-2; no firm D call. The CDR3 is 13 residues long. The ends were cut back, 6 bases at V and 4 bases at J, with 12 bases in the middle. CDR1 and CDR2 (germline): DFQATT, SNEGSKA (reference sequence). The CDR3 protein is CSASFPGTGELFF. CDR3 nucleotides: TGCAGTGCCTCCTTCCCGGGCACCGGGGAGCTGTTTTTT.

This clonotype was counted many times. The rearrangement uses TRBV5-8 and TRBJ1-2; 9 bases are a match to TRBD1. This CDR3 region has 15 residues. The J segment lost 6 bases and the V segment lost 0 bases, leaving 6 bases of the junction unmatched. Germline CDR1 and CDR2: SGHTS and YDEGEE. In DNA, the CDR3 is TGTGCCAGCAGCTTGGGGGACAGGGAACGGCATGGCTACACCTTC. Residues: CASSLGDRERHGYTF.

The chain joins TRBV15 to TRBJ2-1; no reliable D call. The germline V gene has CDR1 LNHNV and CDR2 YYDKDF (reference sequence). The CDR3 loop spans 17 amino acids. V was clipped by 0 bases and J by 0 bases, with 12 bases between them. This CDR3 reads CATSRDLGSSSYNEQFF. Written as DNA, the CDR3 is TGTGCCACCAGCAGAGATCTAGGCAGTAGCTCCTACAATGAGCAGTTCTTC.

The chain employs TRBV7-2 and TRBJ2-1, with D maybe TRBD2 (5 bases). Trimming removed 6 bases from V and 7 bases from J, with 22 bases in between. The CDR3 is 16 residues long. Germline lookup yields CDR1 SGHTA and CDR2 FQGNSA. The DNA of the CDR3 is TGTGCCAGCAGTCAAGCGCGGCTAGCTCCCACAAATGAGCAGTTCTTC. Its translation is CASSQARLAPTNEQFF.

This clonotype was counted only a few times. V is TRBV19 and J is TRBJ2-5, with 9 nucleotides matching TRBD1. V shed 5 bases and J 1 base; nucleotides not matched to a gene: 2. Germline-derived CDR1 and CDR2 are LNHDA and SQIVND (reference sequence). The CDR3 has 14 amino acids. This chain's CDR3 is CASSLTGGQETQYF. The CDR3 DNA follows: TGTGCCAGTAGTCTGACAGGGGGCCAAGAGACCCAGTACTTC. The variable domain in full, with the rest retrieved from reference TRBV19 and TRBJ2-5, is DGGITQSPKYLFRKEGQNVTLSCEQNLNHDAMYWYRQDPGQGLRLIYYSQIVNDFQKGDIAEGYSVSREKKESFPLTVTSAQKNPTAFYLCASSLTGGQETQYFGPGTRLLVL.